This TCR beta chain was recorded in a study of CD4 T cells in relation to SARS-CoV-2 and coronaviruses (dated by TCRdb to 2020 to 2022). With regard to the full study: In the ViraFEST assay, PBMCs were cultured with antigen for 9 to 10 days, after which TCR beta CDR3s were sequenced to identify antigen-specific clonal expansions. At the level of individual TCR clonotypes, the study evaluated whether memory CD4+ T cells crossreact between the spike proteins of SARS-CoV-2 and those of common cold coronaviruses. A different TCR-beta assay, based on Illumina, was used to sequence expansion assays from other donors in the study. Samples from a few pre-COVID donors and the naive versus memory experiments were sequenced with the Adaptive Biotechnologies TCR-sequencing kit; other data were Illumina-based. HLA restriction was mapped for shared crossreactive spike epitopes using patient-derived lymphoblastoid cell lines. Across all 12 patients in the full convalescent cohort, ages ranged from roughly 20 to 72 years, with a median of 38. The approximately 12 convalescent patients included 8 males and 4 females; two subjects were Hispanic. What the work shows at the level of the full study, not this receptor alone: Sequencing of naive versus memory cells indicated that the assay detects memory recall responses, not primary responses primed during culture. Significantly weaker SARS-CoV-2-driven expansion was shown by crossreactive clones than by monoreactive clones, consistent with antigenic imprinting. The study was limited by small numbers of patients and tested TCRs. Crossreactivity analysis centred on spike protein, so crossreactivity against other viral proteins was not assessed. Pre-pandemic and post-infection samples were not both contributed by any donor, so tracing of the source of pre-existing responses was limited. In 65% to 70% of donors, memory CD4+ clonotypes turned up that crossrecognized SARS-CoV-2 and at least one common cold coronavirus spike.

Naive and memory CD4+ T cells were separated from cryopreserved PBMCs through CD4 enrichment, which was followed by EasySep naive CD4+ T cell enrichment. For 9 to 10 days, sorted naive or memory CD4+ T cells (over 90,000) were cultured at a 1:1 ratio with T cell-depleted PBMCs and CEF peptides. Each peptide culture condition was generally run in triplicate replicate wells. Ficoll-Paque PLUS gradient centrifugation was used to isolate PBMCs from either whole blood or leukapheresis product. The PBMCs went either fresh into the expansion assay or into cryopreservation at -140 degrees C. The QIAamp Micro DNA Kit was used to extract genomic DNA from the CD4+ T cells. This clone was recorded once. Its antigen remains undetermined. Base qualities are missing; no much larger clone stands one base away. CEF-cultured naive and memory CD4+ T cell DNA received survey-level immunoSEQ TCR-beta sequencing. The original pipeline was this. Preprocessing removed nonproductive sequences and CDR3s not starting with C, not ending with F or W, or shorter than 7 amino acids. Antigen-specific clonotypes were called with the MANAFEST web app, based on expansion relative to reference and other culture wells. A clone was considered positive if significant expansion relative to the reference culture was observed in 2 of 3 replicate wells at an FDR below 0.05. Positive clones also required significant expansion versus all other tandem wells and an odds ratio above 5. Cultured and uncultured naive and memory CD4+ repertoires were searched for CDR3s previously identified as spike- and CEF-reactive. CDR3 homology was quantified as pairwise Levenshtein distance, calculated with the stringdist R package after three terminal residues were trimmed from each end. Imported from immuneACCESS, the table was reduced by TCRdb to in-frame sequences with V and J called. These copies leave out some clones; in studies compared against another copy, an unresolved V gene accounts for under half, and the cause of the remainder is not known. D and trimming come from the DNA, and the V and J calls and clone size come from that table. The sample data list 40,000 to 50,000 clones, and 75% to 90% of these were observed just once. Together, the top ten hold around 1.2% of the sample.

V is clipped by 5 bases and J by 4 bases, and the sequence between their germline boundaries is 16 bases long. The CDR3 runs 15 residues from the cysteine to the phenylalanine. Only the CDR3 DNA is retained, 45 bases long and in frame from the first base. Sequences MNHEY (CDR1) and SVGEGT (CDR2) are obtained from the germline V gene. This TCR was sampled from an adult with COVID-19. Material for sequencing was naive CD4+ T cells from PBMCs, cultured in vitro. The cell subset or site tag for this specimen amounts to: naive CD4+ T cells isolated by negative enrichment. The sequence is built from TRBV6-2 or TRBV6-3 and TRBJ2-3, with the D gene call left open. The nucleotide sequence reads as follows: TGTGCCAGCAGTACGGGTGGGATTGACGCAGATACGCAGTATTTT. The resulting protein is CASSTGGIDADTQYF.